One and the same sample provided the 17 T cell receptor beta chains below, sequenced in a study of T cell responses to AZD1222 COVID-19 vaccine. Repertoires were generated with immunoSEQ multiplex PCR, while TCRdb's copy carries only in-frame clones and drops some. This sample has roughly 120,000 clones, with 88% found just once. This sample comprised peripheral blood, obtained 28 days after the second AZD1222 dose. These receptors originate from an adult who received the AZD1222 COVID-19 vaccine.

This clone was observed once. In DNA, the CDR3 is TGTGCCAGCAGCTTTCACCTCCCTCGGACTAGCGGATACGAGCAGTACTTC. As protein: CASSFHLPRTSGYEQYF. The J gene is TRBJ2-7, the V gene TRBV7-9; 10 bases line up with TRBD2. Germline V gives CDR1 SEHNR, CDR2 FQNEAQ (reference sequence). The CDR3 loop spans 17 amino acids. The V segment lost 3 bases and the J segment 4 bases; nucleotides outside the gene matches: 12. Based on the CDR3 plus reference TRBV7-9 and TRBJ2-7, the full variable domain is DTGVSQNPRHKITKRGQNVTFRCDPISEHNRLYWYRQTLGQGPEFLTYFQNEAQLEKSRLLSDRFSAERPKGSFSTLEIQRTEQGDSAMYLCASSFHLPRTSGYEQYFGPGTRLTVT.

This sequence joins TRBV7-9 and TRBJ1-2; TRBD1 aligns across 10 bases. Germline CDR1 reads SEHNR; CDR2 reads FQNEAQ (reference sequence). Losses at the gene ends were 5 bases for V and 4 bases for J; bases not matched to a gene: 13. This CDR3 is 17 amino acids long. The CDR3 reads CASSPSRDRGGSYGYTF. For the CDR3, the DNA is TGTGCCAGCAGCCCGTCCCGGGACAGGGGCGGGAGCTATGGCTACACCTTC. Using reference TRBV7-9 and TRBJ1-2 for the parts outside the CDR3, the full variable domain is DTGVSQNPRHKITKRGQNVTFRCDPISEHNRLYWYRQTLGQGPEFLTYFQNEAQLEKSRLLSDRFSAERPKGSFSTLEIQRTEQGDSAMYLCASSPSRDRGGSYGYTFGSGTRLTVV.

The CDR3, as DNA: TGTGCCAGCAGCCTATACGGGACTGGGGGTGACTATGGCTACACCTTC. Translated, it gives CASSLYGTGGDYGYTF. The J gene is TRBJ1-2, the V gene TRBV16; tentative D call: TRBD1 (5 bases). Trimming stripped 4 bases from V and 3 bases from J, with 18 bases between. Germline CDR1 is KGHSY and CDR2 is FQNENV. There are 16 residues in the CDR3.

A single count supports this clone. V is TRBV18 and J is TRBJ1-1; D is unresolved. The CDR3 consists of 15 residues. The ends were cut back, 0 bases at V and 1 base at J, with 9 bases in the middle. CDR1 KGHSH and CDR2 LQKENI come from the germline V gene. The DNA for the CDR3 is TGTGCCAGCTCACCACCCCACCCAGGGAACACTGAAGCTTTCTTT. Encoded protein: CASSPPHPGNTEAFF.

This clone was counted once. This chain connects TRBV30 to TRBJ2-4; TRBD2 might be the D (7 bases). Germline assignment: CDR1 GTSNPN and CDR2 SVGIG (reference sequence). Trimming took off 4 bases at V and 0 bases at J, with 16 bases between the two ends. The CDR3 is 16 residues long. The CDR3: CAWTTGRGLAKNIQYF. The CDR3 bases are TGTGCCTGGACCACAGGGAGGGGACTAGCCAAAAACATTCAGTACTTC.

The V gene is TRBV18, the J gene TRBJ1-1; 9 nucleotides agree with TRBD1. The J segment lost 3 bases and the V segment lost 5 bases, leaving 10 bases of the junction unmatched. There are 16 residues in the CDR3. The germline V gene encodes CDR1 KGHSH and CDR2 LQKENI. Here the CDR3 reads CASSSKQGAQDTEAFF. The CDR3 nucleotides read TGTGCCAGCTCAAGCAAACAGGGGGCGCAGGACACTGAAGCTTTCTTT.

The CDR3 coding sequence is TGTGCCAGCAGCTTGGGTGTTCTCGCGGCCTACGAGCAGTACTTC. This encodes CASSLGVLAAYEQYF. The gene calls are TRBV5-4 and TRBJ2-7; D is uncertain. Germline assignment: CDR1 SGHNT and CDR2 YYREEE (reference sequence). The CDR3 has 15 residues. The V and J ends lost 0 bases and 2 bases respectively, with 12 bases between them.

The CDR3, as DNA: TGTGCCAGCTCATCTACGACAGGTAATCAGCCCCAGCATTTT. Protein sequence: CASSSTTGNQPQHF. V gene TRBV18 combines with J gene TRBJ1-5, with D possibly TRBD1 on 6 matching bases. V was pared by 5 bases and J by 4 bases, with 12 bases between. The CDR3 extends over 14 amino acids. CDR1 and CDR2 (germline): KGHSH, LQKENI.

The V gene is TRBV30, the J gene TRBJ2-2; 9 bases align to TRBD2. Germline CDR1 is GTSNPN and CDR2 is SVGIG (reference sequence). CDR3 length equals 16 residues. The J segment lost 3 bases and the V segment lost 3 bases, leaving 8 bases of the junction unmatched. In nucleotides, the CDR3 is TGTGCCTGGAGCCCAAGTAGGACTAGCGACACCGGGGAGCTGTTTTTT. Encoded protein: CAWSPSRTSDTGELFF. Complete variable domain (other parts from reference TRBV30 and TRBJ2-2): SQTIHQWPATLVQPVGSPLSLECTVEGTSNPNLYWYRQAAGRGLQLLFYSVGIGQISSEVPQNLSASRPQDRQFILSSKKLLLSDSGFYLCAWSPSRTSDTGELFFGEGSRLTVL.

This clone has just one count. The CDR3 is CASSGRDSYSYNEQFF. CDR3 coding DNA: TGTGCCAGCAGCGGCCGGGACTCCTATTCCTACAATGAGCAGTTCTTC. V and J are TRBV11-3 and TRBJ2-1, with D possibly TRBD2 on 6 matching bases. V lost 5 bases to trimming and J lost 1 base, with 15 bases between them. The CDR3 spans 16 residues. Germline V lookup: CDR1 SGHNT, CDR2 YENEEA.

The genes are TRBV28 and TRBJ2-7, with D possibly called TRBD1 or TRBD2 (5 bases each). Germline V lookup: CDR1 MDHEN, CDR2 SYDVKM. Trimming removed 2 bases at V and 11 bases at J, with 22 bases between. The CDR3 runs 15 residues. CDR3 loop: CASSLGRGPRVGEYF. DNA for the CDR3: TGTGCCAGCAGTTTAGGACGGGGACCCAGAGTTGGAGAGTACTTC.

The rearrangement uses TRBV11-3 and TRBJ2-1; possible D gene TRBD2, 6 bases. Germline V gene data show CDR1 as SGHNT and CDR2 as YENEEA. CDR3 size: 13 residues. V lost 3 bases, J lost 4 bases, and 7 bases lay in between. The CDR3 loop reads CASSFGGYNEQFF. CDR3 sequence (DNA): TGTGCCAGCAGCTTCGGAGGGTACAATGAGCAGTTCTTC.

The chain is built from TRBV7-2 and TRBJ2-2; possibly TRBD1 or TRBD2 for D (5 bases each). Germline V gives CDR1 SGHTA, CDR2 FQGNSA. With 6 bases removed from V and 1 base from J, the gap between germline ends came to 15 bases. The CDR3 covers 16 residues. Written as DNA, the CDR3 is TGTGCCAGCAGACCCCCGGGGACGGGGAACACCGGGGAGCTGTTTTTT. Translated, it gives CASRPPGTGNTGELFF. The entire variable domain, with the rest obtained from reference TRBV7-2 and TRBJ2-2, is as follows: GAGVSQSPSNKVTEKGKDVELRCDPISGHTALYWYRQSLGQGLEFLIYFQGNSAPDKSGLPSDRFSAERTGGSVSTLTIQRTQQEDSAVYLCASRPPGTGNTGELFFGEGSRLTVL.

The rearrangement joins TRBV29-1 to TRBJ1-2, with 10 positions matching TRBD1. Per the germline V gene, CDR1 is SQVTM and CDR2 is ANQGSEA. The CDR3 sequence is 13 residues long. DNA for the CDR3: TGCACCTACCGGACAGGGGGGAACTATGGCTACACCTTC. This encodes CTYRTGGNYGYTF.

The CDR3 nucleotides are TGCGCCAGCAGGCCGGACAGGGATAGCAATCAGCCCCAGCATTTT. It encodes CASRPDRDSNQPQHF. The chain combines TRBV4-3 with TRBJ1-5; 8 nucleotides match TRBD1. The CDR3 has 15 amino acids. Per the germline V gene, CDR1 is LGHNA and CDR2 is YSLEER. The trim removed 6 bases at V and 0 bases at J, leaving 4 bases unmatched.

The chain links TRBV9 to TRBJ1-3; D remains ambiguous. V gave up 2 bases and J gave up 4 bases, with 4 bases separating them. Germline CDR1 and CDR2: SGDLS and YYNGEE. The CDR3 covers 12 residues. The CDR3 nucleotides read TGTGCCAGCAGCGTTGGGGGAAACACCATATATTTT. The encoded protein is CASSVGGNTIYF.

In this sample, this clone turned up a few times. V usage is TRBV11-1 and J usage is TRBJ2-3; D remains unclear. Germline CDR1 reads SGHAT; CDR2 reads FQDESV (reference sequence). Deletions cut 2 bases from V and 2 bases from J, with 2 bases between. This CDR3 region has 12 residues. The CDR3 nucleotides read TGTGCCAGCAGCTTAATCACAGATACGCAGTATTTT. Translating gives CASSLITDTQYF.